This TCR beta chain was recorded in a study of brain T cells in children with intractable seizures. General study findings and limits: HCMV serostatus was not known, and viral specificity came from CDR3 similarity only.

Points on this clone: The antigen remains unidentified.

Sample time point: blood from clinic visit 5 months post-surgery; TSC patient then seizure free. The sequenced cases were selected for having the highest brain T cell transcript signatures. Patients received at least one anti-epileptic drug before surgery. The assay was immunoSEQ multiplex PCR, and TCRdb's table has in-frame clones only and misses some. Seen here are a few hundred thousand clones, more than 85% observed once, and the top ten hold 4.5% to 7%. CDR3 length equals 14 residues. The germline V gene encodes CDR1 GTSNPN and CDR2 SVGIG (reference sequence). The V segment lost 5 bases and the J segment 5 bases; nucleotides outside the gene matches: 6.

The sequence was obtained from a boy younger than two with tuberous sclerosis and intractable seizures. This chain uses TRBV30 with TRBJ2-5, with 12 bases aligning to TRBD2. The sequenced sample was peripheral blood, obtained more than 4 months after surgery. The CDR3 nucleotides read TGTGCCTGGGAGACTAGCGGGAGTGCGGAGACCCAGTACTTC. Residues: CAWETSGSAETQYF.